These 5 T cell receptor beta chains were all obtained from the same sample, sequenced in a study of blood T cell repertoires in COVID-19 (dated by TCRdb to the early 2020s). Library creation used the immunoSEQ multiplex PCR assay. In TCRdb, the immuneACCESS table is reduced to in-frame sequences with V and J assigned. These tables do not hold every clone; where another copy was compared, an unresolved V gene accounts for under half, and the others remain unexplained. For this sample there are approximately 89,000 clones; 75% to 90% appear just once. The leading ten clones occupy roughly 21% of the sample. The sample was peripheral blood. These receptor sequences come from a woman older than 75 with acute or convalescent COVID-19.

CDR3: CASSSRQQETQYF. CDR3 in DNA: TGTGCCAGCAGCTCCAGACAGCAAGAGACCCAGTACTTC. The genes are TRBV7-3 and TRBJ2-5, with D possibly being TRBD1 (5 bases). The CDR3 has 13 amino acids. Germline values: CDR1 SGHTA, CDR2 FQGTGA. The V end was cut by 4 bases, the J end by 2 bases, with 8 bases between.

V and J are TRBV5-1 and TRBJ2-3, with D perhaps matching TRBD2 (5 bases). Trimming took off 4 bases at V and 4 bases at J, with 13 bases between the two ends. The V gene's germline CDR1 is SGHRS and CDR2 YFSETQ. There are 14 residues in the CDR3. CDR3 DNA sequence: TGCGCCAGCAGCACACGGGGTCAGCCAGATACGCAGTATTTT. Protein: CASSTRGQPDTQYF.

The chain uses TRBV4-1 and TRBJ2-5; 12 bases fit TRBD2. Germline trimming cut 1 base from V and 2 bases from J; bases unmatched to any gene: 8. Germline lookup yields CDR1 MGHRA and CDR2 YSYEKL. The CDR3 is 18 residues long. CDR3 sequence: CASSQGTSGVGNQETQYF. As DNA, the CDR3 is TGCGCCAGCAGCCAAGGGACTAGCGGGGTAGGGAATCAAGAGACCCAGTACTTC.

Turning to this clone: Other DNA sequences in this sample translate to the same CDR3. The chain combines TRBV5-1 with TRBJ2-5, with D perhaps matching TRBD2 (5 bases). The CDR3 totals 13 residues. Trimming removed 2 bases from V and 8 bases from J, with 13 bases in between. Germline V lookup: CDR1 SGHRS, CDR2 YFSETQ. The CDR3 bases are TGCGCCAGCAGCTTCCAAGTGGGAGAAACCCAGTACTTC. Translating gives CASSFQVGETQYF.

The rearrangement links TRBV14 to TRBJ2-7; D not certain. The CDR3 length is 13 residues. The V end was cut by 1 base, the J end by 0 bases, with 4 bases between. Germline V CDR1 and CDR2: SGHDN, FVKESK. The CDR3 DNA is TGTGCCAGCAGCCAAGCGGGCTCCTACGAGCAGTACTTC. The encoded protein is CASSQAGSYEQYF.